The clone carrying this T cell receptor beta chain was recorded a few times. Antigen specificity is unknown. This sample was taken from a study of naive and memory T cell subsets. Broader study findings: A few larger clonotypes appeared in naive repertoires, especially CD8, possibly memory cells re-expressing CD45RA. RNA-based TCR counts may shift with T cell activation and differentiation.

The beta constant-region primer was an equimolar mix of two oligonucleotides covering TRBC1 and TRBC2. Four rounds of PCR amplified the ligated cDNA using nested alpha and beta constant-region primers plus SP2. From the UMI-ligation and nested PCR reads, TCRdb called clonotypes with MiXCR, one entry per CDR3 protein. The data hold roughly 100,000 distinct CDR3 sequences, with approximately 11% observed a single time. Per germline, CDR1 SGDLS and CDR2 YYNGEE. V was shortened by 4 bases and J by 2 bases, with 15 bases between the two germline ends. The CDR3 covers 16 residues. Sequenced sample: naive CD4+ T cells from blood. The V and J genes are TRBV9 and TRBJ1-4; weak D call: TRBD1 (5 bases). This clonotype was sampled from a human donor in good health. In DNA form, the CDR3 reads TGTGCCAGCAGCTCCTGGGGGGGTCAGACTAATGAAAAACTGTTTTTT. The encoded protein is CASSSWGGQTNEKLFF.